This T cell receptor beta chain was found in a study of blood T cells in healthy people across ages. General study points: Donor CMV status, an unknown factor, possibly confounded changes in expanded clonotypes. Versus aged donors, long-lived donors had higher diversity and more naive CD4+ cells.

The CDR3 is made up of 17 amino acids. The germline V and J ends were trimmed by 0 bases and 2 bases, with 16 bases remaining between them. The germline gives CDR1 DFQATT, CDR2 SNEGSKA (reference sequence). The authors ran a second PCR of 7 to 11 cycles using a sample-barcoded 5' primer and a J-beta primer mix. Every cDNA molecule bore a tag from a template-switch adaptor containing 12 random nucleotides. MiXCR, applied by TCRdb to the 5' RACE reads, yields one record per CDR3 protein. The profile covers around 870,000 distinct CDR3 sequences, with 25% to 35% appearing a single time and approximately 15% taken by the ten largest. For this clonotype: Its cognate antigen is unknown.

The chain recombines TRBV20-1 with TRBJ2-2, with TRBD2 as a possible D gene (6 bases). The sequence was collected from a woman older than 75 in good health. Specimen: blood. The CDR3 DNA is TGCAGTGCTAGAGAACCGGGACTCGACTCTAACACCGGGGAGCTGTTTTTT. Protein: CSAREPGLDSNTGELFF.